The next 10 T cell receptor beta chains were all read from a single sample in a study of CD8 T cells in ankylosing spondylitis (dated by TCRdb to 2017 to 2019). Library method: 5' RACE. These reads were obtained on an Illumina HiSeq 2500. Using fastp trimming at Q25 and MiXCR clonotype assembly, TCRdb reanalyzed the public sequencing data and kept in-frame beta chains. For every CDR3 protein sequence, its rows merge into one entry that carries the most common genes and DNA. The sample table shows about 130,000 distinct CDR3 sequences, and approximately 7.4% are seen once. The top ten hold 9.5% to 15% of the sample. Sequenced sample: blood, either unsorted or a sorted T cell fraction (not recorded which). The source of these receptors is a female donor with ankylosing spondylitis or in good health (not recorded which).

This clonotype was counted many times. J is TRBJ1-2 and V is TRBV20-1; the D is unclear. Germline assignment: CDR1 DFQATT and CDR2 SNEGSKA (reference sequence). Trimming stripped 2 bases from V and 2 bases from J, with 9 bases between. This CDR3 has 13 residues. This chain's CDR3 is CSARSRANYGYTF. The CDR3 DNA reads as TGCAGTGCTAGATCCAGAGCCAACTATGGCTACACCTTC.

This clonotype was detected many times. The V and J genes are TRBV10-3 and TRBJ2-1; 11 bases line up with TRBD1. This CDR3 is built from 16 residues. CDR1 and CDR2 (germline): ENHRY, SYGVKD. Trimming removed 4 bases from V and 5 bases from J; junction bases left unmatched: 7. The DNA of the CDR3 is TGTGCCATCAGTGGGAGGACAGGGGGCATGGACAATGAGCAGTTCTTC. It is translated as CAISGRTGGMDNEQFF.

This clonotype occurred many times. CDR3: CASSPSRNIQYF. Here the CDR3 DNA reads TGTGCCAGCAGCCCGAGTAGGAACATTCAGTACTTC. This sequence joins TRBV3-1 and TRBJ2-4, with unresolved D. The ends were cut back, 4 bases at V and 7 bases at J, with 8 bases in the middle. The CDR3 loop spans 12 amino acids. Germline V gene data show CDR1 as LGHDT and CDR2 as YNNKEL (reference sequence). Drawing the rest from reference TRBV3-1 and TRBJ2-4, the complete variable domain is DTAVSQTPKYLVTQMGNDKSIKCEQNLGHDTMYWYKQDSKKFLKIMFSYNNKELIINETVPNRFSPKSPDKAHLNLHINSLELGDSAVYFCASSPSRNIQYFGAGTRLSVL.

This clonotype was seen at least ten times. The rearrangement joins TRBV27 to TRBJ2-1; D gene unclear. The germline gives CDR1 MNHEY, CDR2 SMNVEV (reference sequence). The CDR3 is 11 residues long. Trimming shortened V by 7 bases and J by 4 bases, and 5 bases separated the two germline ends. For the CDR3, the DNA is TGTGCCAGCAAGCTGTACAATGAGCAGTTCTTC. It encodes CASKLYNEQFF.

This clonotype was counted many times. The CDR3 spells CSVTAARGQPQHF. The CDR3 DNA reads as TGCAGCGTTACGGCAGCCAGGGGTCAGCCCCAGCATTTT. The gene calls are TRBV29-1 and TRBJ1-5, with TRBD1 as a possible D gene (6 bases). The CDR3 loop spans 13 amino acids. CDR1 and CDR2 (germline): SQVTM, ANQGSEA. V was cut by 5 bases and J by 6 bases, with 14 bases left in between.

The sample holds many counts of this clonotype. J is TRBJ1-1 and V is TRBV7-2; TRBD1 agrees at 7 bases. CDR3 length: 15 residues. Germline lookup yields CDR1 SGHTA and CDR2 FQGNSA. After removal of 4 bases from V and 3 bases from J, the junction contained 8 bases not matched to a gene. CDR3 sequence reads: CASSYQDRSYTEAFF. In DNA form, the CDR3 reads TGTGCCAGCAGCTACCAGGACAGGTCCTACACTGAAGCTTTCTTT.

This clonotype was counted at least ten times. The J gene is TRBJ2-3, the V gene TRBV5-8, with D possibly being TRBD1 (5 bases). V lost 1 base and J lost 4, with 13 bases in between. The CDR3 is 15 amino acids. In germline, CDR1 is SGHTS, CDR2 YDEGEE. The CDR3: CASSLFRQGADTQYF. The CDR3 DNA reads TGTGCCAGCAGCTTGTTCAGGCAAGGGGCAGATACGCAGTATTTT.

This clonotype was counted a few times. V and J are TRBV5-1 and TRBJ2-5, with TRBD2 matching over 15 bases. CDR1 and CDR2 (germline): SGHRS, YFSETQ. Losses at the gene ends were 0 bases for V and 4 bases for J; bases not matched to a gene: 4. The CDR3 has 17 amino acids. CDR3 sequence reads: CASSLERGLAGGETQYF. DNA of the CDR3: TGCGCCAGCAGCTTGGAAAGGGGACTAGCGGGGGGAGAGACCCAGTACTTC.

This clonotype was seen ten or more times. This sequence joins TRBV12-3 or TRBV12-4 and TRBJ2-5, with D possibly matching TRBD1 (7 bases). V was trimmed by 7 bases and J by 1 base, leaving 13 bases between them. CDR3 length equals 14 residues. CDR3 bases: TGTGCCAGCAATCAGGGGGGCTCCCAAGAGACCCAGTACTTC. Encoded protein: CASNQGGSQETQYF.

This clonotype was seen ten or more times. The rearrangement links TRBV6-1 to TRBJ2-1, with 11 bases matching TRBD1. This CDR3 is built from 17 residues. Germline CDR1 reads MNHNS; CDR2 reads SASEGT. V lost 5 bases, J lost 8 bases, and 14 bases stayed unmatched. The CDR3 DNA reads as TGTGCCAGCAGTCGGGGACCGGGACAGGGGGGTGTCGATGAGCAGTTCTTC. Translated: CASSRGPGQGGVDEQFF.